The clone carrying this T cell receptor (beta chain) occurred a few times. Reverse transcription of about 0.5 to 1 ug RNA was carried out with random hexamers. MiXCR, applied by TCRdb to the immunoSEQ multiplex PCR reads, yields one record per CDR3 protein. The sample has over 120,000 distinct CDR3 sequences, roughly 94% seen once. Germline-derived CDR1 and CDR2 are LGHDT and YNNKEL (reference sequence). The CDR3 covers 13 residues. The ends were cut back, 3 bases at V and 5 bases at J, with 10 bases in the middle. The record originates from a study of CD8 T cells in Susac syndrome. The J gene is TRBJ1-1, the V gene TRBV3-1; tentative D call: TRBD1 (5 bases). The clonotype was recovered from a human donor with Susac syndrome. Sequencing was performed on CD4+ T cells from PBMCs. DNA for the CDR3: TGTGCCAGCAGCCAGGGGAGGGGAACTGAAGCTTTCTTT. Residues: CASSQGRGTEAFF.